This T cell receptor beta chain was found in a study of T cells expressing NK-cell markers (dated by TCRdb to the early 2020s). In terms of the full investigation: TCR beta-chain repertoires were profiled in sorted CD3+CD56+NKG2C+, CD3+CD56+NKG2C- and CD3+CD56-NKG2C+ T-cell subsets from several donors. Among the eight sequenced donors, seven were HCMV-seropositive and one was HCMV-seronegative. The study sequenced eight donors, all healthy volunteers chosen at random: three men and five women. Illumina HiSeq 2000/2500, MiSeq or NextSeq was used to sequence libraries as 2 x 150 bp reads.

The instrument was an Illumina HiSeq 2000. 5'RACE template switching, by which a universal primer site and unique molecular identifiers were added, was used to make TCR beta cDNA libraries. Priming for cDNA synthesis came from the TCR beta constant segment, and two successive PCR amplification steps followed. As for the authors' bioinformatics: MIGEC handled demultiplexing of the reads and grouping by UMI, while MiTCR was used to assemble and quantify clonotypes. To remove erroneous sequences, TCR cDNA sequences were retained only when supported by two or more reads. Downstream repertoire analysis used the tcR package, and clonotypes were matched across fractions by CDR3 nucleotide sequence plus V segment. Antigen specificity was annotated against VDJdb with VDJmatch, allowing one amino acid substitution in CDR3. The reads were reprocessed in TCRdb, with one entry per CDR3 protein sequence and no accompanying DNA. The authors' filters were not applied to this entry. The table for this sample lists roughly 300,000 distinct CDR3 sequences. Around 4% of the sample rests with the top ten.

There are 14 amino acids in the CDR3, from cysteine to phenylalanine inclusive. Only the protein is available. Looking up the germline V gene yields CDR1 SGHVS and CDR2 FQNEAQ. A commercial ELISA kit detecting HCMV-specific IgG in serum was used to determine HCMV serostatus. Peripheral blood mononuclear cells were isolated from blood by Ficoll density gradient centrifugation. Details on this clonotype: Its antigen is still unknown.

Broad study findings and their caveats: In over 5 donors, the dominant CD3+CD56+NKG2C+ clonotypes were among the top 10 CD8+ clonotypes and accounted for about 1.0-7.0% of CD8+ T cells. Those dominant clonotypes were again the most abundant among CD3+CD56-NKG2C+ cells in a few donors, at roughly 25-65%. Whether the expanded NKG2C-expressing T cell clones were specific for HCMV antigens remained unclear.

This receptor was obtained from a woman aged 18 to 69 in good health. This receptor chain uses TRBV7-8 and TRBJ1-1. Sequenced sample: blood T cells: a sorted CD56 or NKG2C T cell subset, CD4+ or CD8+ T cells, or bulk PBMC T cells (not recorded which). The CDR3 has the sequence CASRRISANTEAFF.